Below, 21 T cell receptor beta chains from the same sample are listed, as sequenced in a study of OX40 agonist ivuxolimab in advanced cancers. Library preparation employed the immunoSEQ multiplex PCR assay. TCRdb took over this immuneACCESS table, retaining in-frame rearrangements with V and J assigned. Such tables are incomplete; in checked studies, under half of the missing clones stem from an unresolved V gene, and the remainder is unexplained. The sample table shows nearly 80,000 clones, and roughly four fifths are seen once. Of the sample, 25% is held by the ten largest clones. Material: CD4+ or CD8+ T cells sorted from blood, obtained in a trial of the OX40 agonist ivuxolimab. The receptors come from an adult with an advanced solid tumor such as melanoma, head and neck, liver or kidney cancer.

This chain links TRBV4-3 with TRBJ2-1, with a possible D match to TRBD2 (5 bases). V dropped 0 bases and J dropped 0 bases, with 12 bases sitting between them. Germline V gives CDR1 LGHNA, CDR2 YSLEER. This CDR3 is built from 17 residues. The DNA of the CDR3 is TGCGCCAGCAGCCAAGATAGGAGGATGAGCTCCTACAATGAGCAGTTCTTC. Its protein product is CASSQDRRMSSYNEQFF.

The chain is built from TRBV5-1 and TRBJ2-5, with no clear D. Trimming left V 0 bases short and J 7 bases short, with 13 bases between. CDR1 is SGHRS and CDR2 is YFSETQ in the germline V gene. This CDR3 is 14 amino acids long. CDR3 in amino acids: CASSLGSQFGTQYF. The DNA of the CDR3 is TGCGCCAGCAGCTTGGGTTCGCAATTCGGGACCCAGTACTTC.

This clone was counted only a few times. V gene TRBV15 combines with J gene TRBJ1-2; D may be TRBD1 (6 bases). V lost 6 bases to trimming and J lost 1 base, with 12 bases between them. Germline V gene lookup returns CDR1 LNHNV and CDR2 YYDKDF (reference sequence). The CDR3 length is 14 residues. CDR3 coding DNA: TGTGCCACCAGGAAGGGGGGATATAACTATGGCTACACCTTC. This translates into CATRKGGYNYGYTF.

The chain joins TRBV6-6 to TRBJ1-1; possible D gene TRBD1, 5 bases. Germline lookup yields CDR1 MNHNY and CDR2 SVGAGI (reference sequence). The CDR3 loop spans 12 amino acids. The V end lost 8 bases, the J end lost 3 bases, and 10 bases lay between the germline ends. CDR3 region: CASGTGYTEAFF. The CDR3 DNA reads as TGTGCCAGCGGGACCGGGTACACTGAAGCTTTCTTT.

The V call is TRBV19, the J call TRBJ2-7, with D possibly being TRBD2 (6 bases). Germline V gene lookup returns CDR1 LNHDA and CDR2 SQIVND (reference sequence). The CDR3 totals 13 residues. V shed 5 bases and J shed 2 bases, with 10 bases lying between them. The CDR3 region is CASSPGLTYEQYF. In nucleotides, the CDR3 is TGTGCCAGTAGTCCGGGACTGACCTACGAGCAGTACTTC.

The rearrangement uses TRBV2 and TRBJ2-5, with D perhaps given as TRBD1 or TRBD2 (5 bases each). The CDR3 loop spans 13 amino acids. The germline V gene has CDR1 SNHLY and CDR2 FYNNEI. V gave up 4 bases and J gave up 9 bases, with 15 bases separating them. CDR3 DNA: TGTGCCAGCAGTGTGGGGGTTCAGGGTTCCCAGTACTTC. This gives the protein CASSVGVQGSQYF.

This chain connects TRBV7-2 to TRBJ2-5, with TRBD2 as a possible D gene (6 bases). CDR1 and CDR2 from the germline V gene are SGHTA and FQGNSA. V lost 3 bases, J lost 4 bases, and 15 bases lay in between. The CDR3 has 15 residues. The CDR3, as DNA: TGTGCCAGCAGCTTTGACACGGGGGTGGGAGAGACCCAGTACTTC. This sequence encodes CASSFDTGVGETQYF.

This chain joins TRBV28 and TRBJ2-1, with D hard to call. The CDR3 has 13 residues. Germline V gene data show CDR1 as MDHEN and CDR2 as SYDVKM. Between the trimmed V and J ends, which lost 2 bases and 4 bases, there was a span of 6 bases. CDR3 amino acids: CASSLVIYNEQFF. The CDR3 DNA follows: TGTGCCAGCAGTTTAGTTATATACAATGAGCAGTTCTTC.

The chain recombines TRBV30 with TRBJ1-1; 7 nucleotides match TRBD1. The CDR3 totals 14 residues. With V trimmed by 3 bases and J by 8 bases, 12 bases remained unmatched. Germline CDR1 GTSNPN, CDR2 SVGIG (reference sequence). The CDR3 coding sequence is TGTGCCTGGAGCCCACAGGGGCGTAGGGGCGAAGCTTTCTTT. Its protein product is CAWSPQGRRGEAFF.

The chain couples TRBV13 to TRBJ1-4; TRBD1 aligns across 7 bases. Germline CDR1 reads PRHDT; CDR2 reads FYEKMQ (reference sequence). Trimming removed 5 bases from V and 0 bases from J; junction bases left unmatched: 12. The CDR3 contains 18 residues. This chain's CDR3 is CASSPRTGWGSTNEKLFF. DNA of the CDR3: TGTGCCAGCAGCCCCCGGACAGGTTGGGGATCAACTAATGAAAAACTGTTTTTT.

The CDR3 loop reads CASIMELGMNTEAFF. DNA of the CDR3: TGTGCCAGCATAATGGAGCTGGGCATGAACACTGAAGCTTTCTTT. The chain combines TRBV6-1 with TRBJ1-1; D remains ambiguous. Germline V lookup: CDR1 MNHNS, CDR2 SASEGT. The CDR3 runs 15 residues. V was pared by 7 bases and J by 0 bases, with 15 bases between.

This clone was counted only a few times. The chain uses TRBV7-9 and TRBJ2-5; D is unresolved. This CDR3 is built from 12 residues. Deletions cut 3 bases from V and 2 bases from J, with 4 bases between. CDR1 SEHNR and CDR2 FQNEAQ come from the germline V gene (reference sequence). The chain's CDR3 is CASSFHQETQYF. The CDR3 DNA reads TGTGCCAGCAGCTTCCATCAAGAGACCCAGTACTTC.

This clone appeared once. The chain carries TRBV14 and TRBJ1-1, with D possibly matching TRBD1 (6 bases). V lost 4 bases and J 4 bases, leaving 19 bases between the germline ends. The CDR3 runs 16 residues. In germline, CDR1 is SGHDN, CDR2 FVKESK. CDR3 sequence reads: CASSRHLGSGATEAFF. In nucleotides, the CDR3 is TGTGCCAGCAGCCGCCATCTTGGGTCGGGGGCCACTGAAGCTTTCTTT.

This chain connects TRBV5-1 to TRBJ2-7; possible D gene TRBD2, 6 bases. V lost 3 bases and J lost 3, with 10 bases in between. The CDR3 contains 13 residues. CDR1 SGHRS and CDR2 YFSETQ come from the germline V gene. Here the CDR3 reads CASSWVGGYEQYF. Written as DNA, the CDR3 is TGCGCCAGCAGCTGGGTCGGGGGCTACGAGCAGTACTTC.

This chain uses TRBV5-4 with TRBJ1-2; 8 nucleotides agree with TRBD1. J lost 7 bases, V lost 4 bases, and 6 bases had no gene match. Germline V gives CDR1 SGHNT, CDR2 YYREEE (reference sequence). The CDR3 is 13 amino acids. The CDR3 DNA sequence: TGTGCCAGCAGCCCTCAGGGGGCTCGTGGCTACACCTTC. This sequence encodes CASSPQGARGYTF.

V and J are TRBV7-2 and TRBJ2-5; tentative D call: TRBD1 (6 bases). This CDR3 has 16 amino acids. Between the trimmed V and J ends, which lost 5 bases and 5 bases, there was a span of 21 bases. Germline V gene sequence: CDR1 SGHTA, CDR2 FQGNSA. CDR3 loop: CASSPSMGAYWETQYF. The DNA for the CDR3 is TGTGCCAGCAGCCCCAGTATGGGGGCTTATTGGGAGACCCAGTACTTC.

V is TRBV19 and J is TRBJ2-5; 8 bases map to TRBD1. In germline, CDR1 is LNHDA, CDR2 SQIVND (reference sequence). The V gene end was trimmed by 7 bases and the J gene end by 5 bases; junction bases not matched to a gene: 12. The CDR3 is 15 amino acids. CDR3 protein: CASTQGTGTGETQYF. CDR3 sequence (DNA): TGTGCCAGTACCCAAGGGACAGGCACCGGTGAGACCCAGTACTTC.

V usage is TRBV7-4 and J usage is TRBJ1-3; D unresolved. The CDR3 length is 16 residues. The V and J ends lost 1 base and 4 bases respectively, with 14 bases between them. The germline CDR1 and CDR2 sequences are SGHVT and SQSDAQ. The CDR3 nucleotides read TGTGCCAGCAGCTTAGTCTCTCTGACCGAAGGAAACACCATATATTTT. It yields the protein CASSLVSLTEGNTIYF.

V usage is TRBV25-1 and J usage is TRBJ2-7, with 7 positions matching TRBD1. This CDR3 region has 14 residues. CDR1 MGHDK and CDR2 SYGVNS come from the germline V gene. V was clipped by 2 bases and J by 1 base; unmatched bases: 2. The CDR3, as DNA: TGTGCCAGCAGTGAACTGGGACAGTCCTACGAGCAGTACTTC. This gives the protein CASSELGQSYEQYF.

In the case of this clone: Distinct nucleotide sequences in the sample also encode this CDR3. The rearrangement links TRBV5-6 to TRBJ1-4; 8 nucleotides match TRBD1. CDR3 length: 13 amino acids. The V segment lost 7 bases and the J segment 8 bases; nucleotides outside the gene matches: 7. Germline lookup yields CDR1 SGHDT and CDR2 YYEEEE. CDR3 loop: CASGQGAGEKLFF. The CDR3, as DNA: TGTGCCAGCGGTCAGGGGGCAGGGGAAAAACTGTTTTTT.

This chain uses TRBV5-1 with TRBJ2-5; 9 nucleotides agree with TRBD2. This CDR3 is built from 14 residues. Germline V gene sequence: CDR1 SGHRS, CDR2 YFSETQ. Losses at the gene ends were 1 base for V and 5 bases for J; bases not matched to a gene: 3. This CDR3 reads CASSLQGLAETQYF. The CDR3 DNA follows: TGCGCCAGCAGCTTGCAAGGACTAGCGGAGACCCAGTACTTC. The variable domain in full, completed from reference TRBV5-1 and TRBJ2-5, reads KAGVTQTPRYLIKTRGQQVTLSCSPISGHRSVSWYQQTPGQGLQFLFEYFSETQRNKGNFPGRFSGRQFSNSRSEMNVSTLELGDSALYLCASSLQGLAETQYFGPGTRLLVL.